These T cell receptor beta chains were read from a single sample in a study of CD8 T cells in ankylosing spondylitis. TCRdb re-called the 5' RACE reads with MiXCR, one entry per CDR3 protein. The table includes over 110,000 distinct CDR3 sequences, more than 7% detected once. The material sequenced was synovial fluid, either unsorted or a sorted T cell fraction (not recorded which). The receptor source for this set is a male donor with ankylosing spondylitis. CDR3s include the opening cysteine and the closing phenylalanine or tryptophan. D genes are given only for firm matches. The size of a clone is reported for some rows only, either as once, few or many, or as a class for expanded clones.

>many|TRBD1|TRBV10-3|TRBJ1-5
CAINNRGDNQPQHF
TGTGCCATCAATAACAGGGGAGACAATCAGCCCCAGCATTTT
>few|-|TRBV7-8|TRBJ2-1
CASSLTVTSYNEQFF
TGTGCCAGCAGCCTAACAGTGACCTCCTACAATGAGCAGTTCTTC
>many|-|TRBV10-3|TRBJ2-1
CAISERPGSYNEQFF
TGTGCCATCAGTGAGCGGCCGGGCTCCTACAATGAGCAGTTCTTC
>many|-|TRBV10-3|TRBJ2-3
CAISESRYTDTQYF
TGTGCCATCAGTGAATCCCGCTACACAGATACGCAGTATTTT
>many|-|TRBV4-2|TRBJ1-5
CASSQEGYQPQHF
TGTGCCAGCAGCCAAGAAGGTTATCAGCCCCAGCATTTT
>many|-|TRBV20-1|TRBJ2-1
CSAPPYNEQFF
TGCAGTGCTCCCCCATACAATGAGCAGTTCTTC
>many|TRBD1|TRBV12-5|TRBJ1-2
CASGLVPGTGQGYTF
TGTGCTAGTGGTTTGGTCCCTGGGACAGGGCAGGGCTACACCTTC
>many|-|TRBV27|TRBJ2-6
CASSLSSGANVLTF
TGTGCCAGCTCACTAAGCTCTGGGGCCAACGTCCTGACTTTC
>few|TRBD1|TRBV20-1|TRBJ1-6
CSAVYGTGFSPLHF
TGCAGTGCTGTCTACGGGACAGGGTTTTCACCCCTCCACTTT
>many|-|TRBV27|TRBJ2-3
CASSLSGASTDTQYF
TGTGCCAGCAGTTTATCGGGGGCTAGCACAGATACGCAGTATTTT
>many|TRBD2|TRBV2|TRBJ2-7
CASMGGRAAYEQYF
TGTGCCAGCATGGGCGGGAGGGCCGCCTACGAGCAGTACTTC
>-|-|TRBV18|TRBJ2-7
CASSPQSYEQYF
TGTGCCAGCTCACCACAGAGCTACGAGCAGTACTTC
>many|TRBD1|TRBV12-3/TRBV12-4|TRBJ2-3
CASSDPMDRGTDTQYF
TGTGCCAGCAGTGACCCCATGGACAGGGGCACAGATACGCAGTATTTT
>-|TRBD2|TRBV4-3|TRBJ2-1
CASSWTSGTNEQFF
TGCGCCAGCAGCTGGACTAGCGGGACAAATGAGCAGTTCTTC
>many|-|TRBV6-1|TRBJ2-3
CASSERIHADTQYF
TGTGCCAGCAGTGAAAGAATACATGCAGATACGCAGTATTTT
>many|TRBD2|TRBV5-1|TRBJ2-7
CASSDTGTSESEQYF
TGCGCCAGCAGCGACACCGGGACTAGTGAATCCGAGCAGTACTTC
>many|-|TRBV2|TRBJ2-7
CASSAQPFLRYEQYF
TGTGCCAGCAGTGCCCAGCCTTTCCTCCGTTACGAGCAGTACTTC
>few|-|TRBV20-1|TRBJ2-7
CSARDGSVSYEQYF
TGCAGTGCTAGAGACGGGAGTGTCTCCTACGAGCAGTACTTC
>many|-|TRBV7-2|TRBJ1-2
CASSFTDSGGYTF
TGTGCCAGCAGCTTTACGGATTCCGGTGGCTACACCTTC
>few|-|TRBV2|TRBJ1-5
CASSEAQGKPQHF
TGTGCCAGCAGTGAAGCGCAGGGAAAGCCCCAGCATTTT
>many|TRBD2|TRBV28|TRBJ2-7
CASTSFGTRVEQYF
TGTGCCAGCACGTCCTTCGGGACTAGGGTCGAGCAGTACTTC
>-|-|TRBV10-2|TRBJ1-1
CASSESVIRDPEAFF
TGCGCCAGCAGTGAGTCGGTGATCAGGGACCCTGAAGCTTTCTTT
>-|TRBD2|TRBV5-1|TRBJ2-5
CASSIRGAGEETQYF
TGCGCCAGCAGCATCAGGGGAGCGGGAGAAGAGACCCAGTACTTC
>-|-|TRBV28|TRBJ1-1
CAGRTGQTVNSEAFF
TGTGCCGGGCGAACTGGCCAGACCGTGAATTCTGAAGCTTTCTTT
>-|TRBD2|TRBV20-1|TRBJ2-3
CSANTSGSTDTQYF
TGCAGTGCTAACACTAGCGGGAGTACAGATACGCAGTATTTT
>many|TRBD2|TRBV13|TRBJ2-2
CASTAGGAGELFF
TGTGCCAGCACAGCGGGAGGTGCCGGGGAGCTGTTTTTT
>-|TRBD2|TRBV7-3|TRBJ2-2
CASSSWSSGATGELFF
TGTGCCAGCAGCTCCTGGTCTAGCGGGGCTACCGGGGAGCTGTTTTTT
>many|-|TRBV2|TRBJ2-3
CASSVDRRTDTQYF
TGTGCCAGCAGTGTAGACAGGCGAACAGATACGCAGTATTTT
>-|-|TRBV24-1|TRBJ2-3
CATSDRDGWGTDTQYF
TGTGCCACCAGTGATCGGGACGGATGGGGCACAGATACGCAGTATTTT
>few|TRBD1|TRBV29-1|TRBJ1-2
CSVSPGQGRGYTF
TGCAGCGTATCCCCGGGACAGGGTAGAGGCTACACCTTC
>many|TRBD1|TRBV4-2|TRBJ1-4
CASSQGDRHEKLFF
TGTGCCAGCAGCCAGGGGGACAGGCATGAAAAACTGTTTTTT
>few|-|TRBV20-1|TRBJ1-3
CSARDRQSSGNTIYF
TGCAGTGCTAGAGATCGACAGAGTTCTGGAAACACCATATATTTT
>few|-|TRBV18|TRBJ1-5
CASRRDRNQPQHF
TGTGCCAGCCGTCGGGACCGCAATCAGCCCCAGCATTTT
>-|-|TRBV3-1|TRBJ2-2
CASSQETGELFF
TGTGCCAGCAGCCAAGAAACCGGGGAGCTGTTTTTT
>many|TRBD1|TRBV7-2|TRBJ1-1
CASSPGQELMAFF
TGTGCCAGCAGCCCCGGACAGGAGCTAATGGCTTTCTTT
>once|TRBD2|TRBV6-4|TRBJ2-1
CAFSLSRLAGGPFNNEQFF
TGTGCCTTCAGTTTAAGTCGTCTAGCGGGAGGGCCGTTCAACAATGAGCAGTTCTTC
>-|-|TRBV14|TRBJ2-2
CASSQARRGELFF
TGTGCCAGCAGCCAAGCTCGGAGGGGGGAGCTGTTTTTT
>few|-|TRBV5-1|TRBJ2-1
CASSSRIGNDYNEQFF
TGCGCCAGCAGCTCCCGAATAGGAAATGACTACAATGAGCAGTTCTTC
>-|-|TRBV6-6|TRBJ2-7
CASAGDSYEQYF
TGTGCCAGCGCAGGGGACTCCTACGAGCAGTACTTC
>many|TRBD1|TRBV5-4|TRBJ2-3
CASSRQGGAAQTPDTQYF
TGTGCCAGCAGCCGACAGGGGGGAGCGGCCCAAACCCCAGATACGCAGTATTTT
>many|-|TRBV12-3/TRBV12-4|TRBJ2-7
CASSPQTGHPYF
TGTGCCAGCAGTCCGCAGACAGGTCATCCGTACTTC
>-|-|TRBV29-1|TRBJ2-2
CSAMDSLNTGELFF
TGCAGCGCTATGGACAGCCTGAACACCGGGGAGCTGTTTTTT